The 9 T cell receptor beta chains given below trace back to one sample, sequenced in a study of spatial heterogeneity in lung cancer. One entry per CDR3 protein, called by TCRdb with MiXCR from the 5' RACE reads. The sample has 40,000 to 45,000 distinct CDR3 sequences; roughly an eighth are singletons. The time point here: sample taken at primary tumor resection. Whole RNA, which was extracted from tumor, nontumor lung tissue or frozen PBMC, was sequenced without any cell sorting. Here the sequenced sample was PBMCs, taken at surgery. These receptors all stem from a male donor with early-stage non-small cell lung cancer.

The chain joins TRBV6-5 to TRBJ2-7; 9 bases line up with TRBD2. The germline CDR1 and CDR2 sequences are MNHEY and SVGAGI. The CDR3 is made up of 13 amino acids. With 6 bases clipped from V and 2 bases from J, the junction kept 2 bases outside the gene matches. CDR3 in amino acids: CASRPSGTYEQYF. DNA of the CDR3: TGTGCCAGCAGACCTAGCGGGACCTACGAGCAGTACTTC.

This clonotype was counted many times. This sequence joins TRBV7-2 and TRBJ2-4; D remains ambiguous. Germline CDR1 is SGHTA and CDR2 is FQGNSA. Trimming removed 2 bases at V and 5 bases at J, with 13 bases between. This CDR3 is 15 amino acids long. The chain's CDR3 is CASSLILGSQNIQYF. The CDR3 DNA reads as TGTGCCAGCAGCTTAATTTTGGGGTCCCAAAACATTCAGTACTTC. The full variable domain, rest sourced from reference TRBV7-2 and TRBJ2-4, is GAGVSQSPSNKVTEKGKDVELRCDPISGHTALYWYRQSLGQGLEFLIYFQGNSAPDKSGLPSDRFSAERTGGSVSTLTIQRTQQEDSAVYLCASSLILGSQNIQYFGAGTRLSVL.

This chain links TRBV12-3 or TRBV12-4 with TRBJ1-5; 7 bases fit TRBD1. The CDR3 length is 16 residues. The ends lost 5 bases at V and 6 bases at J; junction bases unmatched: 13. Here the CDR3 reads CASSPPGGGWGQPQHF. In nucleotides, the CDR3 is TGTGCCAGCAGTCCCCCAGGGGGGGGCTGGGGTCAGCCCCAGCATTTT.

The chain couples TRBV4-1 to TRBJ2-3; D may match TRBD1 or TRBD2 (5 bases each). CDR3 length: 15 residues. V was clipped by 5 bases and J by 6 bases, with 18 bases between them. Germline CDR1 reads MGHRA; CDR2 reads YSYEKL. The CDR3 DNA reads TGCGCCAGCAGCGCTACCGGGACGGCGTATGATACGCAGTATTTT. It encodes CASSATGTAYDTQYF.

This clonotype has at least ten counts. The J gene is TRBJ2-1, the V gene TRBV6-2 or TRBV6-3, with 10 nucleotides matching TRBD2. Trimming took 2 bases from V and 0 from J; bases not matched to a gene: 7. Germline CDR1 MNHEY, CDR2 SVGEGT. The CDR3 is 18 amino acids. The CDR3: CASSYRLAGDLSYNEQFF. In DNA form, the CDR3 reads TGTGCCAGCAGTTACAGGCTAGCGGGGGATCTCTCCTACAATGAGCAGTTCTTC.

There are a few counts of this clonotype. The chain employs TRBV5-1 and TRBJ1-5; 8 bases match TRBD1. The CDR3 length is 14 residues. The trim removed 4 bases at V and 7 bases at J, leaving 7 bases unmatched. Germline CDR1 SGHRS, CDR2 YFSETQ. The CDR3: CASSPDREGQPQHF. Here the CDR3 DNA reads TGCGCCAGCAGCCCGGACAGGGAGGGCCAGCCCCAGCATTTT.

The chain joins TRBV11-1 to TRBJ2-7; D is ambiguous. From germline, CDR1 is SGHAT and CDR2 FQDESV (reference sequence). The CDR3 extends over 12 amino acids. V dropped 3 bases and J dropped 5 bases, with 8 bases sitting between them. CDR3 DNA sequence: TGTGCCAGCAGCTTTGGCGGAAACGAGCAGTACTTC. Its translation is CASSFGGNEQYF.

This clonotype was seen ten or more times. The rearrangement links TRBV5-5 to TRBJ2-4, with D hard to call. Germline loops: CDR1 SGHKS, CDR2 YYEKEE (reference sequence). V was pared by 4 bases and J by 2 bases, with 16 bases between. This CDR3 has 16 amino acids. In nucleotides, the CDR3 is TGTGCCAGCAGCCGTATTGCGAGTCAGACCAAAAACATTCAGTACTTC. Its protein is CASSRIASQTKNIQYF.

This clonotype occurred many times. This chain uses TRBV9 with TRBJ2-6; tentative D call: TRBD2 (6 bases). Trimming removed 3 bases from V and 0 bases from J, with 10 bases in between. There are 16 residues in the CDR3. The germline V gene encodes CDR1 SGDLS and CDR2 YYNGEE. The CDR3 protein is CASSAGSASGANVLTF. DNA for the CDR3: TGTGCCAGCAGCGCCGGGAGCGCCTCTGGGGCCAACGTCCTGACTTTC.